The count of the clone carrying this T cell receptor (beta chain) is one. What it recognizes is unknown. The sample is drawn from a study of OX40 agonist ivuxolimab in advanced cancers. Turning to the study itself: Melanoma, hepatocellular carcinoma, head and neck or renal cell cancer occurred in dose-escalation patients.

Assay used: immunoSEQ multiplex PCR; TCRdb lists only in-frame clones, some missing. The sample yields over 100,000 clones, 90% seen once. Germline loops: CDR1 SGHRS, CDR2 YFSETQ. The junction had 9 bases not matched to a gene; V was cut back by 2 bases and J by 7 bases. CDR3 length equals 14 residues. The study's findings and limits: Expanded peripheral T cells had an undetermined antigen specificity.

The TCR originated in an adult with an advanced solid tumor such as melanoma, head and neck, liver or kidney cancer. This specimen consisted of CD4+ or CD8+ T cells sorted from blood, obtained in a trial of the OX40 agonist ivuxolimab. The V gene is TRBV5-1, the J gene TRBJ2-7, with TRBD1 matching over 7 bases. The CDR3 reads CASSFETGLREQYF. CDR3 nucleotide sequence: TGCGCCAGCAGCTTCGAGACAGGGCTACGGGAGCAGTACTTC. The variable domain in full, with the rest retrieved from reference TRBV5-1 and TRBJ2-7, is KAGVTQTPRYLIKTRGQQVTLSCSPISGHRSVSWYQQTPGQGLQFLFEYFSETQRNKGNFPGRFSGRQFSNSRSEMNVSTLELGDSALYLCASSFETGLREQYFGPGTRLTVT.